This passage covers 22 T cell receptor beta chains from one sample sequenced in a study of cytomegalovirus exposure and HLA in healthy donors. A multiplex PCR was run with 60 Vbeta primers and 13 Jbeta primers. Assay: immunoSEQ multiplex PCR; the TCRdb copy retains only in-frame clones and omits some. The repertoire consists of 180,000 or so clones, with around 80% occurring once and the leading ten covering 1.2% to 1.5%. Specimen: PBMCs. The receptor source for this set is a girl aged 5-17 years in good health and CMV-seropositive.

The DNA of the CDR3 is TGTGCCAGCAGCCCCATGGGCGGGACCTACAATGAGCAGTTCTTC. Translated, it gives CASSPMGGTYNEQFF. This chain connects TRBV13 to TRBJ2-1; tentative D call: TRBD2 (6 bases). V was shortened by 5 bases and J by 2 bases, with 13 bases between the two germline ends. Germline CDR1 is PRHDT and CDR2 is FYEKMQ (reference sequence). This CDR3 comprises 15 residues.

The chain carries TRBV11-2 and TRBJ1-1, with D perhaps matching TRBD1 (6 bases). The CDR3 spans 16 residues. CDR1 and CDR2 (germline): SGHAT, FQNNGV. V was trimmed by 5 bases and J by 1 base, leaving 17 bases between them. The CDR3 DNA sequence: TGTGCCAGCAGCCCTAAACCCAGGGGAAAGAACACTGAAGCTTTCTTT. This encodes CASSPKPRGKNTEAFF.

This chain joins TRBV14 and TRBJ2-6; possibly TRBD2 for D (6 bases). Trimming cost V 0 bases and J 1 base, with 10 bases left between them. Germline V gives CDR1 SGHDN, CDR2 FVKESK. The CDR3 extends over 17 amino acids. CDR3 nucleotides: TGTGCCAGCAGCCAAGATCTTGGGGGGTCTGGGGCCAACGTCCTGACTTTC. Protein: CASSQDLGGSGANVLTF.

J is TRBJ1-2 and V is TRBV9; unclear D gene. Trimming stripped 4 bases from V and 11 bases from J, with 21 bases between. In germline, CDR1 is SGDLS, CDR2 YYNGEE. This CDR3 has 14 amino acids. CDR3 bases: TGTGCCAGCAGCCCAGAGGGTGACCCGGCAACTTACACCTTC. This translates into CASSPEGDPATYTF.

The chain recombines TRBV5-1 with TRBJ1-4, with D unresolved. There are 15 residues in the CDR3. Looked up from germline, CDR1 is SGHRS and CDR2 is YFSETQ. Trimming cost V 4 bases and J 4 bases, with 14 bases left between them. Written as DNA, the CDR3 is TGCGCCAGCAGCCCGCGGACGGGAGTTAATGAAAAACTGTTTTTT. Protein sequence: CASSPRTGVNEKLFF.

The chain employs TRBV2 and TRBJ2-4, with 7 bases fitting TRBD2. Germline V lookup: CDR1 SNHLY, CDR2 FYNNEI. The CDR3 contains 14 residues. The V gene end was trimmed by 4 bases and the J gene end by 8 bases; junction bases not matched to a gene: 8. DNA for the CDR3: TGTGCCAGCAGTGCTAGGGGAGGGCTGGACATTCAGTACTTC. The encoded protein is CASSARGGLDIQYF.

V usage is TRBV27 and J usage is TRBJ2-7; D perhaps matches TRBD1 (6 bases). Germline V gives CDR1 MNHEY, CDR2 SMNVEV (reference sequence). This CDR3 is built from 14 residues. V was shortened by 7 bases and J by 3 bases, with 16 bases between the two germline ends. CDR3 DNA sequence: TGTGCCAGCACCCTGGACGGGACAAGCTACGAGCAGTACTTC. Translation gives CASTLDGTSYEQYF.

The CDR3 region is CASSLKILQETQYF. CDR3 coding DNA: TGTGCCAGCAGCCTTAAAATCCTTCAAGAGACCCAGTACTTC. The gene calls are TRBV5-8 and TRBJ2-5; D call uncertain. Germline V CDR1 and CDR2: SGHTS, YDEGEE. CDR3 length: 14 amino acids. The germline V and J ends were trimmed by 4 bases and 2 bases, with 12 bases remaining between them.

The chain recombines TRBV10-1 with TRBJ2-7; 14 bases align to TRBD2. With V trimmed by 3 bases and J by 4 bases, 5 bases remained unmatched. CDR3 size: 16 residues. The germline V gene encodes CDR1 WNHNN and CDR2 SYGVQD (reference sequence). CDR3 bases: TGCGCCAGCAGTGACTCCGGGACTAGCGGGAGTTACGAGCAGTACTTC. This sequence encodes CASSDSGTSGSYEQYF.

The chain links TRBV27 to TRBJ2-1; TRBD2 matches at 7 bases. Trimming took 3 bases from V and 4 from J; bases not matched to a gene: 9. From germline, CDR1 is MNHEY and CDR2 SMNVEV (reference sequence). The CDR3 consists of 16 residues. The CDR3 nucleotides are TGTGCCAGCAGTTTGGACCCTAGCGGACTATACAATGAGCAGTTCTTC. It encodes CASSLDPSGLYNEQFF.

The chain carries TRBV27 and TRBJ2-7, with D perhaps matching TRBD1 (6 bases). The CDR3 consists of 15 residues. Trimming left V 6 bases short and J 0 bases short, with 15 bases between. The germline gives CDR1 MNHEY, CDR2 SMNVEV (reference sequence). The CDR3 nucleotides are TGTGCCAGCAGCCCGAGAACAGGGTACTCCTACGAGCAGTACTTC. Translation: CASSPRTGYSYEQYF.

The chain combines TRBV18 with TRBJ2-7; TRBD2 aligns across 14 bases. In germline, CDR1 is KGHSH, CDR2 LQKENI. The CDR3 sequence is 17 residues long. The V gene end was trimmed by 0 bases and the J gene end by 4 bases; junction bases not matched to a gene: 5. CDR3 sequence (DNA): TGTGCCAGCTCACCACCGGGGACTAGCGGGAGTCGTTACGAGCAGTACTTC. Its protein is CASSPPGTSGSRYEQYF.

The CDR3 bases are TGTGCCAGCAGAGCCAGGGCAACTAATGAAAAACTGTTTTTT. It translates to CASRARATNEKLFF. The V gene is TRBV6-5, the J gene TRBJ1-4, with D possibly being TRBD1 (5 bases). CDR3 size: 14 residues. CDR1 and CDR2 (germline): MNHEY, SVGAGI. Deletions cut 6 bases from V and 0 bases from J, with 8 bases between.

The J gene is TRBJ1-1, the V gene TRBV29-1; D is unclear. V lost 4 bases to trimming and J lost 2 bases, with 8 bases between them. Germline V gene sequence: CDR1 SQVTM, CDR2 ANQGSEA. The CDR3 is 12 amino acids. The CDR3 coding sequence is TGCAGCGTTGGAAATACTAACACTGAAGCTTTCTTT. Translation: CSVGNTNTEAFF.

This chain links TRBV30 with TRBJ2-7; perhaps TRBD1 as D (5 bases). The CDR3 loop spans 14 amino acids. V was pared by 4 bases and J by 2 bases, with 15 bases between. CDR1 and CDR2 from the germline V gene are GTSNPN and SVGIG (reference sequence). The CDR3 coding sequence is TGTGCCTGGAACCCGGCCAAAGGGGCCTACGAGCAGTACTTC. Protein sequence: CAWNPAKGAYEQYF. The full variable domain, rest sourced from reference TRBV30 and TRBJ2-7, is SQTIHQWPATLVQPVGSPLSLECTVEGTSNPNLYWYRQAAGRGLQLLFYSVGIGQISSEVPQNLSASRPQDRQFILSSKKLLLSDSGFYLCAWNPAKGAYEQYFGPGTRLTVT.

The chain has TRBV10-1 and TRBJ2-4; 8 positions match TRBD1. In germline, CDR1 is WNHNN, CDR2 SYGVQD (reference sequence). The CDR3 sequence is 14 residues long. Trimming cost V 0 bases and J 6 bases; bases outside gene matches: 1. The CDR3 protein is CASSESGQGNIQYF. The CDR3 DNA follows: TGCGCCAGCAGTGAGTCTGGACAGGGAAACATTCAGTACTTC.

The V gene is TRBV7-8, the J gene TRBJ1-2, with 8 positions matching TRBD1. This CDR3 spans 18 amino acids. The germline gives CDR1 SGHVS, CDR2 FQNEAQ. J lost 1 base, V lost 0 bases, and 10 bases had no gene match. CDR3 nucleotide sequence: TGTGCCAGCAGCTTAGCCCGTCTCAAGGGACAGGTTAACTATGGCTACACCTTC. Residues: CASSLARLKGQVNYGYTF.

The chain employs TRBV6-6 and TRBJ1-1, with unresolved D. Trimming shortened V by 2 bases and J by 11 bases, and 12 bases separated the two germline ends. Germline V lookup: CDR1 MNHNY, CDR2 SVGAGI (reference sequence). The CDR3 runs 12 residues. The CDR3 DNA sequence: TGTGCCAGCAGTTACCCCATCCGAGGGGCTTTCTTT. Translating it yields CASSYPIRGAFF.

This sequence joins TRBV25-1 and TRBJ2-1, with 8 bases matching TRBD1. With V trimmed by 5 bases and J by 4 bases, 7 bases remained unmatched. Germline V lookup: CDR1 MGHDK, CDR2 SYGVNS. This CDR3 has 15 residues. CDR3 sequence reads: CASSSTGGHYNEQFF. The CDR3, as DNA: TGTGCCAGCAGTTCCACAGGGGGACATTACAATGAGCAGTTCTTC. Supplemented by reference TRBV25-1 and TRBJ2-1, the full variable domain reads EADIYQTPRYLVIGTGKKITLECSQTMGHDKMYWYQQDPGMELHLIHYSYGVNSTEKGDLSSESTVSRIRTEHFPLTLESARPSHTSQYLCASSSTGGHYNEQFFGPGTRLTVL.

The CDR3 reads CASSQGTPGTGGNTIYF. The CDR3 DNA sequence: TGCGCCAGCAGCCAGGGTACCCCCGGGACAGGGGGAAACACCATATATTTT. The chain carries TRBV4-3 and TRBJ1-3, with 9 bases that match TRBD1. Looked up from germline, CDR1 is LGHNA and CDR2 is YSLEER. CDR3 length: 17 amino acids. The ends lost 3 bases at V and 4 bases at J; junction bases unmatched: 10.

J is TRBJ1-1 and V is TRBV5-4; no firm D call. The V gene lost 4 bases and the J gene lost 7 bases, with 20 bases spanning the gap. The CDR3 extends over 15 amino acids. The germline V gene has CDR1 SGHNT and CDR2 YYREEE (reference sequence). CDR3 DNA sequence: TGTGCCAGCAGCCCAGTCGAGGGTGGTGCGAGTGAAGCTTTCTTT. It codes for CASSPVEGGASEAFF. Full variable domain (missing parts from reference TRBV5-4 and TRBJ1-1): ETGVTQSPTHLIKTRGQQVTLRCSSQSGHNTVSWYQQALGQGPQFIFQYYREEENGRGNFPPRFSGLQFPNYSSELNVNALELDDSALYLCASSPVEGGASEAFFGQGTRLTVV.

As concerns this clone: Other nucleotide sequences in the sample specify the same CDR3. V gene TRBV5-1 combines with J gene TRBJ1-5, with a possible D match to TRBD1 (5 bases). Germline CDR1 is SGHRS and CDR2 is YFSETQ. V was pared by 1 base and J by 3 bases, with 11 bases between. The length of the CDR3 is 15 residues. CDR3 DNA sequence: TGCGCCAGCAGCTTGTCGGGGGGTTCCAATCAGCCCCAGCATTTT. Translating it yields CASSLSGGSNQPQHF.